The 14 T cell receptor beta chains listed next were all sequenced from one sample in a study of blood T cell repertoires in COVID-19. Repertoires were generated with immunoSEQ multiplex PCR, while TCRdb's copy carries only in-frame clones and drops some. The repertoire holds about 370,000 clones, with around 92% as singletons. The specimen was peripheral blood. These receptors originate from a young woman with COVID-19, enrolled during active disease.

The chain is built from TRBV5-1 and TRBJ2-5, with 10 bases fitting TRBD1. From germline, CDR1 is SGHRS and CDR2 YFSETQ. Unmatched junction bases numbered 9, after V lost 2 bases and J lost 2 bases. This CDR3 contains 17 residues. In DNA form, the CDR3 reads TGCGCCAGCAGCTTCCCAAGACAGGGGGCGCGGCAAGAGACCCAGTACTTC. Its protein product is CASSFPRQGARQETQYF.

This clone was counted a single time. V is TRBV4-3 and J is TRBJ2-1; D gene uncertain. V lost 0 bases and J lost 3, with 9 bases in between. This CDR3 has 15 residues. Per the germline V gene, CDR1 is LGHNA and CDR2 is YSLEER. CDR3 protein: CASSQERRYYNEQFF. The CDR3 DNA reads as TGCGCCAGCAGCCAAGAACGTCGGTACTACAATGAGCAGTTCTTC.

The chain has TRBV18 and TRBJ2-7; D not certain. V was cut by 3 bases and J by 2 bases, with 8 bases left in between. The CDR3 contains 13 residues. Germline-derived CDR1 and CDR2 are KGHSH and LQKENI. The CDR3 DNA sequence: TGTGCCAGCTCACCCACAGCTACCTACGAGCAGTACGTC. Translating it yields CASSPTATYEQYV.

This clone was counted a few times. The same CDR3 also results from other DNA sequences found in this sample. The chain couples TRBV4-1 to TRBJ1-5; 7 bases line up with TRBD1. Trimming at V came to 0 bases and at J to 0 bases, leaving 5 bases not matched to a gene. CDR1 MGHRA and CDR2 YSYEKL come from the germline V gene. The CDR3 runs to 17 residues. The CDR3 is CASSQDPGTASNQPQHF. The DNA for the CDR3 is TGCGCCAGCAGCCAAGACCCCGGGACAGCTAGCAATCAGCCCCAGCATTTT.

This clone appeared once. The V call is TRBV4-3, the J call TRBJ2-5; 9 nucleotides agree with TRBD2. J gave up 5 bases and V 1 base, and 11 bases lay outside the gene matches. CDR1 and CDR2 (germline): LGHNA, YSLEER. The CDR3 runs to 17 residues. For the CDR3, the DNA is TGCGCCAGCAGCCAAGCTAGCGGGGTCGGAATGGGGGAGACCCAGTACTTC. Its translation is CASSQASGVGMGETQYF.

V gene TRBV7-2 combines with J gene TRBJ2-2, with 7 bases lining up with TRBD2. Germline CDR1 SGHTA, CDR2 FQGNSA. Trimming took 1 base from V and 4 from J; bases not matched to a gene: 6. The CDR3 has 16 residues. The CDR3 DNA is TGTGCCAGCAGCTTAGGCCCAGCGGGACCCACCGGGGAGCTGTTTTTT. Translation gives CASSLGPAGPTGELFF.

The rearrangement uses TRBV27 and TRBJ2-7; the D gene is possibly TRBD1 (6 bases). The V end was cut by 2 bases, the J end by 5 bases, with 13 bases between. The CDR3 length is 14 residues. CDR1 and CDR2 (germline): MNHEY, SMNVEV (reference sequence). In DNA form, the CDR3 reads TGTGCCAGCAGTTTAACCGCCGGACAGAACGAGCAGTACGTC. It specifies CASSLTAGQNEQYV.

V usage is TRBV5-6 and J usage is TRBJ1-6; TRBD1 matches at 8 bases. Unmatched junction bases numbered 5, after V lost 6 bases and J lost 3 bases. CDR1 SGHDT and CDR2 YYEEEE come from the germline V gene. This CDR3 contains 15 residues. CDR3 loop: CASNGGTGYNSPLHF. CDR3 DNA sequence: TGTGCCAGCAACGGTGGGACAGGCTATAATTCACCCCTCCACTTT.

Here the CDR3 reads CASSLTPSGGTNEKLFF. The CDR3 nucleotides are TGTGCCAGCAGTTTAACGCCGTCGGGGGGCACTAATGAAAAACTGTTTTTT. The chain links TRBV27 to TRBJ1-4; perhaps TRBD1 as D (6 bases). There are 17 residues in the CDR3. Trimming removed 2 bases from V and 2 bases from J, with 15 bases in between. CDR1 MNHEY and CDR2 SMNVEV come from the germline V gene (reference sequence).

The chain is built from TRBV19 and TRBJ2-3; 8 nucleotides align to TRBD1. J lost 6 bases, V lost 6 bases, and 11 bases had no gene match. From germline, CDR1 is LNHDA and CDR2 SQIVND (reference sequence). This CDR3 is 15 amino acids long. CDR3 protein: CASRNRQGAADTQYF. As DNA, the CDR3 is TGTGCCAGTAGGAATCGCCAGGGGGCTGCGGATACGCAGTATTTT.

This rearrangement joins TRBV7-2 to TRBJ1-2; 7 bases match TRBD1. Germline loops: CDR1 SGHTA, CDR2 FQGNSA. The CDR3 is 12 amino acids. Germline trimming cut 3 bases from V and 6 bases from J; bases unmatched to any gene: 1. Here the CDR3 reads CASSLTGNGYTF. The CDR3 DNA follows: TGTGCCAGCAGCTTGACAGGGAATGGCTACACCTTC. Complete variable domain (other parts from reference TRBV7-2 and TRBJ1-2): GAGVSQSPSNKVTEKGKDVELRCDPISGHTALYWYRQSLGQGLEFLIYFQGNSAPDKSGLPSDRFSAERTGGSVSTLTIQRTQQEDSAVYLCASSLTGNGYTFGSGTRLTVV.

This chain joins TRBV10-3 and TRBJ2-1; 8 nucleotides match TRBD1. Germline loops: CDR1 ENHRY, CDR2 SYGVKD. V shed 6 bases and J 6 bases; nucleotides not matched to a gene: 10. This CDR3 spans 15 amino acids. CDR3 loop: CAISRTGIGVNEQFF. In DNA form, the CDR3 reads TGTGCCATCAGCCGGACAGGGATTGGGGTCAATGAGCAGTTCTTC.

The chain has TRBV4-3 and TRBJ2-1, with 7 bases fitting TRBD1. V was pared by 5 bases and J by 4 bases, with 11 bases of the junction left unmatched. The germline gives CDR1 LGHNA, CDR2 YSLEER. This CDR3 spans 16 amino acids. The DNA of the CDR3 is TGCGCCAGCAGCGCACACAGGGGAGAGCTATACAATGAGCAGTTCTTC. Residues: CASSAHRGELYNEQFF.

The chain joins TRBV7-2 to TRBJ2-3; 9 bases map to TRBD2. The CDR3 extends over 16 amino acids. The germline CDR1 and CDR2 sequences are SGHTA and FQGNSA. V lost 3 bases to trimming and J lost 2 bases; unmatched junction nucleotides: 6. The DNA for the CDR3 is TGTGCCAGCAGCTTTCCGGCGGGGGGGCACACAGATACGCAGTATTTT. This translates into CASSFPAGGHTDTQYF.